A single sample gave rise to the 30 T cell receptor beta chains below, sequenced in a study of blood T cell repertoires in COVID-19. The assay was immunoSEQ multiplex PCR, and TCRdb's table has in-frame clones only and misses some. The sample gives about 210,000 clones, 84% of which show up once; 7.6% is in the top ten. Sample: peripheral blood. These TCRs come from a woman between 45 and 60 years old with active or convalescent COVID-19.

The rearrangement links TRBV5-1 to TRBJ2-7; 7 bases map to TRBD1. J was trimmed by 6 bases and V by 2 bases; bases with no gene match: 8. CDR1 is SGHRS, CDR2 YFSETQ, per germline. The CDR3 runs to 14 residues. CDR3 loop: CASSLGGPQGEQYV. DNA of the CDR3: TGCGCCAGCAGCTTAGGGGGCCCCCAGGGCGAGCAGTACGTC.

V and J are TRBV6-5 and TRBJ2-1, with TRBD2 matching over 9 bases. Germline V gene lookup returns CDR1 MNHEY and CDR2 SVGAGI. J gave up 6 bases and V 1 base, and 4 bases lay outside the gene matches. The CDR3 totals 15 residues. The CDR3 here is CASSYLAGATNEQFF. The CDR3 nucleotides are TGTGCCAGCAGTTACTTAGCGGGGGCCACCAATGAGCAGTTCTTC.

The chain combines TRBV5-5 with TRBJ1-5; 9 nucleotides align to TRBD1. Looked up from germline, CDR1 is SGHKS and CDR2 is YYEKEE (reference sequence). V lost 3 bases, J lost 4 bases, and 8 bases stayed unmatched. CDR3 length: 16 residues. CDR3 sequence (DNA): TGTGCCAGCAGCTCCACCGGGACAGGGTCTAATCAGCCCCAGCATTTT. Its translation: CASSSTGTGSNQPQHF.

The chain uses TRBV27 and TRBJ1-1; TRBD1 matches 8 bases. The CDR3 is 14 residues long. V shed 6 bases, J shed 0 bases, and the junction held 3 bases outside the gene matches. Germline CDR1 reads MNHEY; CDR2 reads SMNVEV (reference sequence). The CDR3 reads CASREGQVNTEAFF. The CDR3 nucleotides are TGTGCCAGCAGAGAGGGACAGGTGAACACTGAAGCTTTCTTT.

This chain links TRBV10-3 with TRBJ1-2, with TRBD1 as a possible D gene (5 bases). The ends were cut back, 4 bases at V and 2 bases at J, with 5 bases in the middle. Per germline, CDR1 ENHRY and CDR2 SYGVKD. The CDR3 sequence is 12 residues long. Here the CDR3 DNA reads TGTGCCATCAGTGGACAGAACTATGGCTACACCTTC. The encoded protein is CAISGQNYGYTF.

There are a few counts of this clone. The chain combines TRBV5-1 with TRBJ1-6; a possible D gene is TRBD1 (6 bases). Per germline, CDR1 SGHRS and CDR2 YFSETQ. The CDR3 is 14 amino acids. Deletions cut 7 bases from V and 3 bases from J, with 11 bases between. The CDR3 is CASRRQDYNSPLHF. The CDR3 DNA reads TGCGCCAGCCGCCGACAGGACTATAATTCACCCCTCCACTTT. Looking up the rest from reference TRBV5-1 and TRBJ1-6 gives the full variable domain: KAGVTQTPRYLIKTRGQQVTLSCSPISGHRSVSWYQQTPGQGLQFLFEYFSETQRNKGNFPGRFSGRQFSNSRSEMNVSTLELGDSALYLCASRRQDYNSPLHFGNGTRLTVT.

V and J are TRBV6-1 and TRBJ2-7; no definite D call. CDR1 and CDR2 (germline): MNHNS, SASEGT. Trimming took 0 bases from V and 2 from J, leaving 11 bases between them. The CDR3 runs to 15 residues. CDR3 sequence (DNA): TGTGCCAGCAGTGAAGCAGAGGCCAGCCCCTACGAGCAGTACTTC. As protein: CASSEAEASPYEQYF.

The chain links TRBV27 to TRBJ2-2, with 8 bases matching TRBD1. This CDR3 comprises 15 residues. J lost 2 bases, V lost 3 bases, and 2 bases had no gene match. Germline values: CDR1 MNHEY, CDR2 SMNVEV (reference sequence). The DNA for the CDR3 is TGTGCCAGCAGTTTTGACAGGGGTAACACCGGGGAGCTGTTTTTT. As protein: CASSFDRGNTGELFF.

The CDR3 nucleotides are TGCGCCAGCAGCAAGGACAGCTCTGGAAACACCATATATTTT. Protein sequence: CASSKDSSGNTIYF. The chain links TRBV5-1 to TRBJ1-3; the D gene is possibly TRBD1 (6 bases). Germline values: CDR1 SGHRS, CDR2 YFSETQ. The CDR3 has 14 residues. Deletions cut 4 bases from V and 0 bases from J, with 8 bases between. Using reference TRBV5-1 and TRBJ1-3 for the parts outside the CDR3, the full variable domain is KAGVTQTPRYLIKTRGQQVTLSCSPISGHRSVSWYQQTPGQGLQFLFEYFSETQRNKGNFPGRFSGRQFSNSRSEMNVSTLELGDSALYLCASSKDSSGNTIYFGEGSWLTVV.

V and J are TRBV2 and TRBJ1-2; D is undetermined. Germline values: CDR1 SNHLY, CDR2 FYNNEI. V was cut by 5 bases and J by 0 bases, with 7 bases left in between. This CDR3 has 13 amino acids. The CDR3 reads CASSLSANYGYTF. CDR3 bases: TGTGCCAGCAGTCTTTCAGCTAACTATGGCTACACCTTC.

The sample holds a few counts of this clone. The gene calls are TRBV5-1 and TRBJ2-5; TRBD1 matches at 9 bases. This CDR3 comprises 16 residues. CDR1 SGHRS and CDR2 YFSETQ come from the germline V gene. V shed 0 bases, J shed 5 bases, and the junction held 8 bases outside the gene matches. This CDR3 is CASSLDAGTGKETQYF. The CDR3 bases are TGCGCCAGCAGCTTGGACGCCGGGACAGGGAAGGAGACCCAGTACTTC. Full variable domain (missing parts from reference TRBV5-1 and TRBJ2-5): KAGVTQTPRYLIKTRGQQVTLSCSPISGHRSVSWYQQTPGQGLQFLFEYFSETQRNKGNFPGRFSGRQFSNSRSEMNVSTLELGDSALYLCASSLDAGTGKETQYFGPGTRLLVL.

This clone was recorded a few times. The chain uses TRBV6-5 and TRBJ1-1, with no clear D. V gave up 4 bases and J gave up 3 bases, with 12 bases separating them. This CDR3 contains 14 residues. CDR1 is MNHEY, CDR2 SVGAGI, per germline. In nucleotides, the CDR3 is TGTGCCAGCAGTTCCCTTAGACATCACACTGAAGCTTTCTTT. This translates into CASSSLRHHTEAFF.

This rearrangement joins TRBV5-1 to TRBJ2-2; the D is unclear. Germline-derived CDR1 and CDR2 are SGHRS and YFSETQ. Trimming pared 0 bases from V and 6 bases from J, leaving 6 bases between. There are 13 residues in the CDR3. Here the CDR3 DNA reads TGCGCCAGCAGCTTGGTTGAGGCCGGGGAGCTGTTTTTT. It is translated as CASSLVEAGELFF.

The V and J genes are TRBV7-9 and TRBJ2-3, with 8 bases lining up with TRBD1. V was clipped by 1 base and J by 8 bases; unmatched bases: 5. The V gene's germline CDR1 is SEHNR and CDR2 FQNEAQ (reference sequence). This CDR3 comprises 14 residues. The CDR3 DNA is TGTGCCAGCAGCTTAGGACAGGGGAGCGGTACGCAGTATTTT. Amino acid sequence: CASSLGQGSGTQYF.

The CDR3 sequence: CASSFRNSYEQYF. CDR3 nucleotides: TGTGCCAGCAGTTTCAGGAATTCCTACGAGCAGTACTTC. The chain has TRBV12-3 or TRBV12-4 and TRBJ2-7; no firm D call. V was shortened by 3 bases and J by 1 base, with 7 bases between the two germline ends. The CDR3 has 13 amino acids.

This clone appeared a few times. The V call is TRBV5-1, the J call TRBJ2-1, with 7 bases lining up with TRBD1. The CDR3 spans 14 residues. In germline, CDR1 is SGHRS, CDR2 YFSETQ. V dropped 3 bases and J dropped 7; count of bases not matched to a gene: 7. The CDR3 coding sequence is TGCGCCAGCAGCTCCCCACAGGGGACAAATGAGCAGTTCTTC. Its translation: CASSSPQGTNEQFF.

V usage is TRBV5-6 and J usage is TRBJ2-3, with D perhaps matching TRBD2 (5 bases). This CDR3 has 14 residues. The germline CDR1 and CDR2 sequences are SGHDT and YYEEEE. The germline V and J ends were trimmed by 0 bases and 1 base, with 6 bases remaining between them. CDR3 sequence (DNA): TGTGCCAGCAGCTTGGTGCGGGGCACAGATACGCAGTATTTT. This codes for CASSLVRGTDTQYF.

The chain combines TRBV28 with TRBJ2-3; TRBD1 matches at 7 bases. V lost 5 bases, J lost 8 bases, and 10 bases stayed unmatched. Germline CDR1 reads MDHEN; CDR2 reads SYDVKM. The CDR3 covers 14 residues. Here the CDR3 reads CASSTPGTASTQYF. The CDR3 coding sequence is TGTGCCAGCAGTACTCCCGGGACAGCGAGTACGCAGTATTTT. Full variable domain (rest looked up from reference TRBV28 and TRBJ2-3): DVKVTQSSRYLVKRTGEKVFLECVQDMDHENMFWYRQDPGLGLRLIYFSYDVKMKEKGDIPEGYSVSREKKERFSLILESASTNQTSMYLCASSTPGTASTQYFGPGTRLTVL.

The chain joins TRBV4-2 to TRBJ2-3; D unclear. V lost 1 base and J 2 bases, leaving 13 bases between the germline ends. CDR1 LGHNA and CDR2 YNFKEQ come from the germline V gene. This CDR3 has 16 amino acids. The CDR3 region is CASSQVGAPITDTQYF. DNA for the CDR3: TGTGCCAGCAGCCAAGTAGGAGCCCCAATCACAGATACGCAGTATTTT.

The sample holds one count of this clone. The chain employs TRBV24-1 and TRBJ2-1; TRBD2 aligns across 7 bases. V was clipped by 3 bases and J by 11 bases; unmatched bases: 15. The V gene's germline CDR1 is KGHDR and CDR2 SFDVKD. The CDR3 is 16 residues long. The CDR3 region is CATSDLTSNSLNKQFF. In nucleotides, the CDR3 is TGTGCCACCAGTGATCTGACTAGCAATTCCCTCAACAAGCAGTTCTTC.

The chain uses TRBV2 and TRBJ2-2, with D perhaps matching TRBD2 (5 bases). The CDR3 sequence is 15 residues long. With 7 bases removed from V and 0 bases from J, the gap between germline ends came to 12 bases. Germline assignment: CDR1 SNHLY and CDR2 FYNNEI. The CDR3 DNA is TGTGCCAGCACCCGGACTGACGCGAACACCGGGGAGCTGTTTTTT. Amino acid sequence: CASTRTDANTGELFF. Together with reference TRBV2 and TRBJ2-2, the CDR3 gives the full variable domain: EPEVTQTPSHQVTQMGQEVILRCVPISNHLYFYWYRQILGQKVEFLVSFYNNEISEKSEIFDDQFSVERPDGSNFTLKIRSTKLEDSAMYFCASTRTDANTGELFFGEGSRLTVL.

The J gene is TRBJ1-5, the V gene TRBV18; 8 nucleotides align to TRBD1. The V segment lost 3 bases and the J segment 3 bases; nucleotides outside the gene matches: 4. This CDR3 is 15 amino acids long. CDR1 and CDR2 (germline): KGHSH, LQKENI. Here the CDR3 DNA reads TGTGCCAGCTCACCGACGACAGGGGTCAATCAGCCCCAGCATTTT. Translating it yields CASSPTTGVNQPQHF.

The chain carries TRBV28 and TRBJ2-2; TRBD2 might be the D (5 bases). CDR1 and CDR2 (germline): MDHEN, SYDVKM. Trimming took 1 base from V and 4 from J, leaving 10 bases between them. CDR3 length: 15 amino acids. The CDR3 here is CASSLSRDVTGELFF. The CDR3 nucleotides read TGTGCCAGCAGTTTATCCCGGGATGTCACCGGGGAGCTGTTTTTT.

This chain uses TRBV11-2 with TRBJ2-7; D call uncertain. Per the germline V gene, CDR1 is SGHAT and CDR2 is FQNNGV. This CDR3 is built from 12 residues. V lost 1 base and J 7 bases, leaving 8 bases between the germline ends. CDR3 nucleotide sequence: TGTGCCAGCAGCTTAGGTAACGGGGAGCAGTACGTC. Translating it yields CASSLGNGEQYV.

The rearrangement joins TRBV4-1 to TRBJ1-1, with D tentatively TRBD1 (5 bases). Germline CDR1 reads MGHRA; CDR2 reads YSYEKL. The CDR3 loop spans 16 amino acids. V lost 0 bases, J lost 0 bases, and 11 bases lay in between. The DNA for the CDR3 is TGCGCCAGCAGCCAAGACCTCGGGGGGGTGAACACTGAAGCTTTCTTT. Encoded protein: CASSQDLGGVNTEAFF.

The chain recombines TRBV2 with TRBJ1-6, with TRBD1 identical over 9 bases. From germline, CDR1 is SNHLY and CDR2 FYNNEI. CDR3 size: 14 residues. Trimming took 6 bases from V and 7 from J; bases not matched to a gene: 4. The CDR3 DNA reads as TGTGCCAGCAGCGTTGACAGGGGGAATTCACCCCTCCACTTT. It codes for CASSVDRGNSPLHF.

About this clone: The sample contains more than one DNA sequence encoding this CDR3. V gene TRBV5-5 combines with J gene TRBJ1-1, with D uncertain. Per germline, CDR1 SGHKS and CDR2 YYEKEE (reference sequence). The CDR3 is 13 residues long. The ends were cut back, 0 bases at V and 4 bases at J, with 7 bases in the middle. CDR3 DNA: TGTGCCAGCAGCTTGGGGGGAGGCACTGAAGCTTTCTTT. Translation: CASSLGGGTEAFF.

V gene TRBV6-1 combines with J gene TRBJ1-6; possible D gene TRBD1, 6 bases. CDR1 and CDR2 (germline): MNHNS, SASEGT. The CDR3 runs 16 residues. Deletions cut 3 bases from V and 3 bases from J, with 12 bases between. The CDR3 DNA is TGTGCCAGCAGTGAGAACCAGGGGCACTATAATTCACCCCTCCACTTT. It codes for CASSENQGHYNSPLHF.

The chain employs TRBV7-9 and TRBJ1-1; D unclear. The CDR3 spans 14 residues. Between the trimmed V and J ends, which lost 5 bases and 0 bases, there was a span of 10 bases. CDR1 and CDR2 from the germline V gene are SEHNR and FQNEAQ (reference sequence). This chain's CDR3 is CASSPPILNTEAFF. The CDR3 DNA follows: TGTGCCAGCAGCCCCCCTATTCTGAACACTGAAGCTTTCTTT.

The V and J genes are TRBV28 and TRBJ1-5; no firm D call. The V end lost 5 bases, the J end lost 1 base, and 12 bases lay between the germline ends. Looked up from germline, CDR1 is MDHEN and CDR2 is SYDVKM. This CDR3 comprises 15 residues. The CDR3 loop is CASSRGLLSNQPQHF. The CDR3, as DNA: TGTGCCAGCAGTCGCGGTTTATTAAGCAATCAGCCCCAGCATTTT.